This T cell receptor (beta chain) was documented in a study of blood T cell repertoires in COVID-19. At the level of the study: PBMCs, B-cell-depleted T cells, or T cells were the source of the cDNA or gDNA that made up the material.

TCRdb's table, derived via immunoSEQ multiplex PCR, lists solely in-frame clones and lacks some. The data contain about 59,000 clones, 79% of them singletons. Germline assignment: CDR1 MNHEY and CDR2 SVGAGI. This CDR3 is 14 amino acids long. V shed 2 bases and J shed 10 bases, with 16 bases lying between them. The sequencing input was peripheral blood. The origin of this receptor is a man aged 55 to 69 with acute or convalescent COVID-19. The J gene is TRBJ2-3, the V gene TRBV6-5; D may be TRBD1 (5 bases). In nucleotides, the CDR3 is TGTGCCAGCAGTTACGGGGCAGGGTTGGATCCGCAGTATTTT. Protein product: CASSYGAGLDPQYF.